The TCR beta chain under discussion was sequenced for a study of T cell responses to AZD1222 COVID-19 vaccine. V trimming: 4 bases; J trimming: 6 bases; junction bases outside the gene matches: 9. This CDR3 spans 14 amino acids. Germline loops: CDR1 SNHLY, CDR2 FYNNEI. Measured with immunoSEQ multiplex PCR; TCRdb has only the in-frame clones, and not every one. The sample contains approximately 80,000 clones, approximately 90% of which appear only once. The chain links TRBV2 to TRBJ2-7; 7 bases fit TRBD2. The source is an adult who received the AZD1222 COVID-19 vaccine. Source: peripheral blood, taken 28 days after the second AZD1222 dose. CDR3 in amino acids: CASSVTSDWGEQYF. The DNA for the CDR3 is TGTGCCAGCAGTGTAACTAGCGATTGGGGCGAGCAGTACTTC. The full variable domain, with the rest looked up from reference TRBV2 and TRBJ2-7, is EPEVTQTPSHQVTQMGQEVILRCVPISNHLYFYWYRQILGQKVEFLVSFYNNEISEKSEIFDDQFSVERPDGSNFTLKIRSTKLEDSAMYFCASSVTSDWGEQYFGPGTRLTVT.